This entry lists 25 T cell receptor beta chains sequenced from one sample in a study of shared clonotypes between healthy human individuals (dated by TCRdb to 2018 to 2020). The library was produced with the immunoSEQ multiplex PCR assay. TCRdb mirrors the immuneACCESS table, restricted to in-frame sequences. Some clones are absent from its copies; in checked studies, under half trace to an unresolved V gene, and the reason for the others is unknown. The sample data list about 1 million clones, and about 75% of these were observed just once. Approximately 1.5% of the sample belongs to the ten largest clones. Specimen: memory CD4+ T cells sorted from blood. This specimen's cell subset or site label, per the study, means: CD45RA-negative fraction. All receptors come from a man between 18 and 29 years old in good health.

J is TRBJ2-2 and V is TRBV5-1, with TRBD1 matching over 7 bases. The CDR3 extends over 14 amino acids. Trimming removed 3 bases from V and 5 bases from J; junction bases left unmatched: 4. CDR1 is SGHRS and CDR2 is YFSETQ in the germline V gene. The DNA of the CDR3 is TGCGCCAGCAGCTACGACAGGGTTACCGGGGAGCTGTTTTTT. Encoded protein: CASSYDRVTGELFF.

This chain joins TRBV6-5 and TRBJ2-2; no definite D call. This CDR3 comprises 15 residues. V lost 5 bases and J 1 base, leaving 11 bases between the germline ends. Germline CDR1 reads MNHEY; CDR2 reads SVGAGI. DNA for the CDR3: TGTGCCAGCAGTGCTAGTACTGTGAACACCGGGGAGCTGTTTTTT. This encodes CASSASTVNTGELFF.

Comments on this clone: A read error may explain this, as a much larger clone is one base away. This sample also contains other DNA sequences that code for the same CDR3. CDR3 amino acids: CASSRDSSYEQYF. The CDR3 DNA sequence: TGTGCCAGCAGCAGGGACAGCTCCTACGAGCAGTACTTC. The chain uses TRBV7-3 and TRBJ2-7, with 7 bases aligning to TRBD1. This CDR3 spans 13 amino acids. Germline V gene data show CDR1 as SGHTA and CDR2 as FQGTGA. Trimming took 5 bases from V and 0 from J; bases not matched to a gene: 1.

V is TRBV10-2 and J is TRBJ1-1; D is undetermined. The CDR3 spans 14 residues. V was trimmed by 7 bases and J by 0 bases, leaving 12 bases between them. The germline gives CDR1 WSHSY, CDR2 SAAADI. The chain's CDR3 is CASTEFRMNTEAFF. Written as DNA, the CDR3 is TGCGCCAGCACCGAGTTTAGAATGAACACTGAAGCTTTCTTT.

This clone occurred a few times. CDR3 nucleotides: TGTGCCAGCAGCCGGAGCCGGGACAGGGGGAAAGAGACCCAGTACTTC. This gives the protein CASSRSRDRGKETQYF. This chain uses TRBV5-6 with TRBJ2-5; TRBD1 matches at 11 bases. The CDR3 totals 16 residues. V lost 4 bases to trimming and J lost 3 bases; unmatched junction nucleotides: 8. Germline V CDR1 and CDR2: SGHDT, YYEEEE.

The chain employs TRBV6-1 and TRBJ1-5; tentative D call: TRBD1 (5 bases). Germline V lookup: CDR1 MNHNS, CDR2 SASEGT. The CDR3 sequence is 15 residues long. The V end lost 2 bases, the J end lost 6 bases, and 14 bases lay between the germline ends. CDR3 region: CASSERVGGRQPQHF. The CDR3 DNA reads TGTGCCAGCAGTGAAAGGGTGGGGGGACGTCAGCCCCAGCATTTT.

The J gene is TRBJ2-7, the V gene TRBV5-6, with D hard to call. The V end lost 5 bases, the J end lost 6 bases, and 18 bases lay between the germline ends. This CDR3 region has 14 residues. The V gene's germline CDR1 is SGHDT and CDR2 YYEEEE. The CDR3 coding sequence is TGTGCCAGCAGAGGGTGGGGATCTCACTTCGAGCAGTACTTC. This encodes CASRGWGSHFEQYF.

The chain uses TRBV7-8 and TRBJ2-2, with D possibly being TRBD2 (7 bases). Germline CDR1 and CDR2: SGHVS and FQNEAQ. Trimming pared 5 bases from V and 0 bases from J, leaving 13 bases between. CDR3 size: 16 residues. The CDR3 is CASSREGVTNTGELFF. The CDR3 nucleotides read TGTGCCAGCAGCAGGGAGGGGGTTACGAACACCGGGGAGCTGTTTTTT.

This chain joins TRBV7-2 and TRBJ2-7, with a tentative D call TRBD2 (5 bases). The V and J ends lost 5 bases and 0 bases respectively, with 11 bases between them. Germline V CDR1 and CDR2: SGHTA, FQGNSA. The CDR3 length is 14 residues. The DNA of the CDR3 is TGTGCCAGCAGCCTACGACGGGACTCCTACGAGCAGTACTTC. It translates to CASSLRRDSYEQYF.

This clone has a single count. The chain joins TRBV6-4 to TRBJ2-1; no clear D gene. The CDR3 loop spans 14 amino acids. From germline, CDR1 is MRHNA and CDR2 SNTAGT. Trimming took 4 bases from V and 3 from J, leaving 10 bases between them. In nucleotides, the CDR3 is TGTGCCAGCAGTGCAGACCCGGGCTACAATGAGCAGTTCTTC. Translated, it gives CASSADPGYNEQFF.

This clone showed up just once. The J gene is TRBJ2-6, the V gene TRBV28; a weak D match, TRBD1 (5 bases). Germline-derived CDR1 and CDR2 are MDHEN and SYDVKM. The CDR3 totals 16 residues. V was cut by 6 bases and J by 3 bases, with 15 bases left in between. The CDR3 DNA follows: TGTGCCAGCAGGGCCCTAAACAGGCATGGGGCCAACGTCCTGACTTTC. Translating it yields CASRALNRHGANVLTF.

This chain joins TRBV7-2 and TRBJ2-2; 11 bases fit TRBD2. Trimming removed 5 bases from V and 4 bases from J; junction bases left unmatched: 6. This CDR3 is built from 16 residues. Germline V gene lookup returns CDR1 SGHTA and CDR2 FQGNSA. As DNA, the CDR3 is TGTGCCAGCAGCCTCAGACTAGCGGGACCCACCGGGGAGCTGTTTTTT. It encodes CASSLRLAGPTGELFF.

The CDR3 sequence is CASSLLRTGDHSPLHF. The CDR3 bases are TGTGCCAGCAGCCTACTACGAACAGGGGATCATTCACCCCTCCACTTT. The chain is built from TRBV4-2 and TRBJ1-6; TRBD1 aligns across 7 bases. There are 16 residues in the CDR3. Germline V CDR1 and CDR2: LGHNA, YNFKEQ. Unmatched junction bases numbered 11, after V lost 4 bases and J lost 8 bases.

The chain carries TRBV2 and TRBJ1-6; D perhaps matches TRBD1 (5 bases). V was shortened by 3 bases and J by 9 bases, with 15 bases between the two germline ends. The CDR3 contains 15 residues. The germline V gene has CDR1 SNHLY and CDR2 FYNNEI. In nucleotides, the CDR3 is TGTGCCAGCAGTGACCTGGGACCCCCTAGTTCACCCCTCCACTTT. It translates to CASSDLGPPSSPLHF.

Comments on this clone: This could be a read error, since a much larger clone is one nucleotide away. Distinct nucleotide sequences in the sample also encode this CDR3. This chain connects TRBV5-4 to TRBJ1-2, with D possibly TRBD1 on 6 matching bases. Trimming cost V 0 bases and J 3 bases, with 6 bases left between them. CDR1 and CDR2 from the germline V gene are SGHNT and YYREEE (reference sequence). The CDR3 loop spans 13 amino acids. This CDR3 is CASSLGQDYGYTF. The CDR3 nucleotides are TGTGCCAGCAGCTTGGGACAGGACTATGGCTACACCTTC. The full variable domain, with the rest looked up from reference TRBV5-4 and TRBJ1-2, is ETGVTQSPTHLIKTRGQQVTLRCSSQSGHNTVSWYQQALGQGPQFIFQYYREEENGRGNFPPRFSGLQFPNYSSELNVNALELDDSALYLCASSLGQDYGYTFGSGTRLTVV.

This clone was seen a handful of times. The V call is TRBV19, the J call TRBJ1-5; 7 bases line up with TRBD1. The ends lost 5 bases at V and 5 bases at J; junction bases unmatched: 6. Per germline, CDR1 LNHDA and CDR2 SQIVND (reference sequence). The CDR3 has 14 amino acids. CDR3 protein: CASSVGQIYQPQHF. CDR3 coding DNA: TGTGCCAGTAGTGTGGGACAGATTTATCAGCCCCAGCATTTT.

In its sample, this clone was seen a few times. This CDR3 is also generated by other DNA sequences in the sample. The CDR3 protein is CASSGLAGTYEQYF. Here the CDR3 DNA reads TGTGCCAGCAGTGGACTAGCGGGAACCTACGAGCAGTACTTC. The chain links TRBV2 to TRBJ2-7; 11 nucleotides match TRBD2. The CDR3 length is 14 residues. Germline V gene data show CDR1 as SNHLY and CDR2 as FYNNEI. After removal of 4 bases from V and 2 bases from J, the junction contained 1 base not matched to a gene.

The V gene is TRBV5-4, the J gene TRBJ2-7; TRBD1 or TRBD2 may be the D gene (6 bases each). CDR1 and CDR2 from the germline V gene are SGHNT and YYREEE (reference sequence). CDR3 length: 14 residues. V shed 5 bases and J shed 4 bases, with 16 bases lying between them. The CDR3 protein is CASRSPGASYEQYF. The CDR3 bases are TGTGCCAGCAGATCCCCGGGGGCGAGTTACGAGCAGTACTTC.

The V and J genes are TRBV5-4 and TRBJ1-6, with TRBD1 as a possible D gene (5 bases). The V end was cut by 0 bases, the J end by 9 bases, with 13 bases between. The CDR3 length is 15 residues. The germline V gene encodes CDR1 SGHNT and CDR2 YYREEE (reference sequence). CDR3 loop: CASSLAVGGSSPLHF. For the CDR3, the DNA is TGTGCCAGCAGCTTGGCCGTCGGGGGGAGTTCACCCCTCCACTTT.

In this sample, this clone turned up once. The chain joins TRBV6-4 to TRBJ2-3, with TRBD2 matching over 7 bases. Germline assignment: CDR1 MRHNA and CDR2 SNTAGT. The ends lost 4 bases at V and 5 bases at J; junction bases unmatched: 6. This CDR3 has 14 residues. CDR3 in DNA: TGTGCCAGCAGTGTGGGCGGGAGTGGAGATACGCAGTATTTT. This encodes CASSVGGSGDTQYF.

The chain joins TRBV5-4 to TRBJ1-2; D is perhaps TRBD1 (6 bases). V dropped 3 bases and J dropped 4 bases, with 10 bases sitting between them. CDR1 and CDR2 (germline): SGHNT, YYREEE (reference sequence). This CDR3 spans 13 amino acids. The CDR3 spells CASSSTGLYGYTF. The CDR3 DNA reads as TGTGCCAGCAGCTCTACAGGGCTCTATGGCTACACCTTC. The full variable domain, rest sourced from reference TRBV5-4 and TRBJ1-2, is ETGVTQSPTHLIKTRGQQVTLRCSSQSGHNTVSWYQQALGQGPQFIFQYYREEENGRGNFPPRFSGLQFPNYSSELNVNALELDDSALYLCASSSTGLYGYTFGSGTRLTVV.

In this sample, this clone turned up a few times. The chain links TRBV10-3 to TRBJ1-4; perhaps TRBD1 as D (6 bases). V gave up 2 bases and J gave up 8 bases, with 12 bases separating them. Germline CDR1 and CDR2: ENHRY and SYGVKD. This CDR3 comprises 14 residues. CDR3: CAISEDRLREKLFF. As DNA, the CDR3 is TGTGCCATCAGTGAGGACAGGCTAAGGGAAAAACTGTTTTTT.

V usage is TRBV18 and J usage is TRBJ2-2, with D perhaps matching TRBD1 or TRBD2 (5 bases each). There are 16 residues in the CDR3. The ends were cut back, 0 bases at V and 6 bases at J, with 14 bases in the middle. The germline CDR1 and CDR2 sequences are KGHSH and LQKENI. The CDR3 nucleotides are TGTGCCAGCTCACCACCGAGGCCCACGGGACCCGGGGAGCTGTTTTTT. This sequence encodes CASSPPRPTGPGELFF.

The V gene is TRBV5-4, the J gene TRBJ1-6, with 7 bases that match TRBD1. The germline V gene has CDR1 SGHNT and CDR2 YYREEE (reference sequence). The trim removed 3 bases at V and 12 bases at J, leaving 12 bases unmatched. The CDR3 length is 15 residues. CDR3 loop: CASSSTTGSREPLHF. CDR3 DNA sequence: TGTGCCAGCAGCTCTACGACAGGGTCTCGGGAACCCCTCCACTTT.

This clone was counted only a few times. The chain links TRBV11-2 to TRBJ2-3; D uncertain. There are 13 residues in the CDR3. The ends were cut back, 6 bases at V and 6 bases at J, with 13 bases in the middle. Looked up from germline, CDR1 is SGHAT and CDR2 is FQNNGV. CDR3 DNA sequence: TGTGCCAGCAGTGACCCGATCCAGGATACGCAGTATTTT. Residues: CASSDPIQDTQYF.